This T cell receptor beta chain was recorded in a study of T cells in Graves' hyperthyroidism and ophthalmopathy. Study findings and constraints: A model using 13 V-J features told ophthalmopathy apart from stable hyperthyroidism.

Diagnosis of hyperthyroidism was new in patients aged 18 to 65, and its duration was under 2 months. Cells are PBMCs isolated from about 10 ml of fresh blood. To note about this clonotype: Its antigen is not identified.

Germline lookup yields CDR1 MNHEY and CDR2 SVGAGI. This CDR3 region has 13 residues. The V end lost 2 bases, the J end lost 3 bases, and 7 bases lay between the germline ends. Amplification targeted TCR beta CDR3 regions from RNA transcripts. First-round RT-PCR targeting the TCR CDR3 was performed with the HTBI primer set. TCRdb re-analysed the multiplex PCR reads in MiXCR, keeping a single row per CDR3 protein. The table includes 380,000 or so distinct CDR3 sequences, approximately 12% detected once. The gene calls are TRBV6-5 and TRBJ1-1; D gene uncertain. The sequence derives from a man aged 25 to 40 with Graves' hyperthyroidism that later progressed to Graves' ophthalmopathy. The sequenced sample was blood. The DNA for the CDR3 is TGTGCCAGCAGTTACGGGGAGGACACTGAAGCTTTCTTT. Amino acid sequence: CASSYGEDTEAFF.